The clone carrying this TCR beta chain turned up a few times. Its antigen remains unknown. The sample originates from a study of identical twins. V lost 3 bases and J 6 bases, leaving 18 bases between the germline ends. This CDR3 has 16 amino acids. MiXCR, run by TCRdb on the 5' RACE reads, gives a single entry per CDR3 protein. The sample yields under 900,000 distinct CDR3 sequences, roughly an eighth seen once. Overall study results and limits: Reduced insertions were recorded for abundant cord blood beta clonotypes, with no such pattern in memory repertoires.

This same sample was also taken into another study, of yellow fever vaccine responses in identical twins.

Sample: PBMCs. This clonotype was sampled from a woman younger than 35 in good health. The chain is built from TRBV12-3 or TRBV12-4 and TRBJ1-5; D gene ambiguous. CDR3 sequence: CASSLFGESVGQPQHF. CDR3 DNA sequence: TGTGCCAGCAGTTTGTTTGGCGAATCTGTGGGTCAGCCCCAGCATTTT.